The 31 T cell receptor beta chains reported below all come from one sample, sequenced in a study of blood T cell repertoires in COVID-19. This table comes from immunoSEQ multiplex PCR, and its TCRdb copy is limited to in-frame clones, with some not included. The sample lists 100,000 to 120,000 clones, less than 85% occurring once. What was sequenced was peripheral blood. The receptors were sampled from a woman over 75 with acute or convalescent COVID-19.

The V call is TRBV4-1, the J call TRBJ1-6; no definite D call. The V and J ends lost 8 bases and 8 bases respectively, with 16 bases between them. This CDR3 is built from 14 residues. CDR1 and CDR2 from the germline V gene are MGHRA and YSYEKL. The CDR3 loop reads CASSREGLYSPLHF. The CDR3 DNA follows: TGCGCCAGCTCTCGGGAGGGATTATATTCACCCCTCCACTTT.

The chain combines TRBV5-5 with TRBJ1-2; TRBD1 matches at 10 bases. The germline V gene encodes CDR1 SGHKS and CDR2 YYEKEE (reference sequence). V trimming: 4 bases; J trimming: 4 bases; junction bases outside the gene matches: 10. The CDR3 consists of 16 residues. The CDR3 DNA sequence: TGTGCCAGCAGCCGAAGCCCCGGGACAGGGGCCTATGGCTACACCTTC. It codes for CASSRSPGTGAYGYTF.

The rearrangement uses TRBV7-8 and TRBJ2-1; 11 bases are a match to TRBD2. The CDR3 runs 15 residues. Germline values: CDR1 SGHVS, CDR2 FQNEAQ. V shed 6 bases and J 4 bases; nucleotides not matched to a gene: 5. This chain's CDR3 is CASSHGTSGYNEQFF. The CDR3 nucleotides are TGTGCCAGCAGTCACGGGACTAGCGGTTACAATGAGCAGTTCTTC.

The CDR3 region has the DNA TGCGCCAGCAGCTTCGACGGCGGGGGGCGAGATACGCAGTATTTT. This codes for CASSFDGGGRDTQYF. The chain recombines TRBV5-1 with TRBJ2-3; the match to TRBD2 covers 8 bases. CDR1 is SGHRS and CDR2 is YFSETQ in the germline V gene. The V segment lost 2 bases and the J segment 5 bases; nucleotides outside the gene matches: 7. This CDR3 contains 15 residues.

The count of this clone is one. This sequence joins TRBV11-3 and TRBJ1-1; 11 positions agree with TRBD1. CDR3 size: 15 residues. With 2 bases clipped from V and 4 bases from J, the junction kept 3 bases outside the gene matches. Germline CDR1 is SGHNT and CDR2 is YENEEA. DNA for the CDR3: TGTGCCAGCAGCTTATCGGGGACAGGGGGCACTGAAGCTTTCTTT. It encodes CASSLSGTGGTEAFF.

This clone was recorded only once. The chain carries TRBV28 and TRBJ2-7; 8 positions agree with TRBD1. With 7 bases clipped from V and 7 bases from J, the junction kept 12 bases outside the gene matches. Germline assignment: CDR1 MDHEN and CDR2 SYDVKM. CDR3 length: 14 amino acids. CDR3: CASTEPRTGSEQYF. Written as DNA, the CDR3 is TGTGCCAGCACCGAACCCCGGACAGGGAGTGAGCAGTACTTC.

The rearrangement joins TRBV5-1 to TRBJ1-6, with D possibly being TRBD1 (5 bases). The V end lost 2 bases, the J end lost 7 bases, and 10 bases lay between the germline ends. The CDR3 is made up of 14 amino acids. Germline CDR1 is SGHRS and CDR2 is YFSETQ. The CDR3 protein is CASSFETVNSPLHF. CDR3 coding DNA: TGCGCCAGCAGCTTTGAGACAGTAAATTCACCCCTCCACTTT.

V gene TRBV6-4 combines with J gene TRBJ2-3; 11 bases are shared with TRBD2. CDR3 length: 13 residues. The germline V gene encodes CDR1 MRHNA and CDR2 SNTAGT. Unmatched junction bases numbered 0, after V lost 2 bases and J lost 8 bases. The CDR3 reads CASSDGTSGTQYF. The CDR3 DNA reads TGTGCCAGCAGTGACGGGACTAGCGGTACGCAGTATTTT.

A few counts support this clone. This chain's CDR3 is CASSLGTSQGWVTGELFF. The DNA for the CDR3 is TGCGCCAGCAGCTTGGGTACCTCCCAGGGATGGGTCACCGGGGAGCTGTTTTTT. The J gene is TRBJ2-2, the V gene TRBV5-1, with D possibly being TRBD1 (5 bases). V gave up 0 bases and J gave up 4 bases, with 19 bases separating them. CDR1 SGHRS and CDR2 YFSETQ come from the germline V gene. CDR3 size: 18 residues. Looking up the rest from reference TRBV5-1 and TRBJ2-2 gives the full variable domain: KAGVTQTPRYLIKTRGQQVTLSCSPISGHRSVSWYQQTPGQGLQFLFEYFSETQRNKGNFPGRFSGRQFSNSRSEMNVSTLELGDSALYLCASSLGTSQGWVTGELFFGEGSRLTVL.

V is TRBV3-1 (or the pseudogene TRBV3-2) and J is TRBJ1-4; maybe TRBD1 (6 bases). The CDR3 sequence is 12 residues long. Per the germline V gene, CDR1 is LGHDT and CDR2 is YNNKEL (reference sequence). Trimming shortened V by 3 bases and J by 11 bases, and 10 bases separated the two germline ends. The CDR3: CASSHDQGKLFF. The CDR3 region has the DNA TGTGCCAGCAGCCATGACCAGGGGAAACTGTTTTTT.

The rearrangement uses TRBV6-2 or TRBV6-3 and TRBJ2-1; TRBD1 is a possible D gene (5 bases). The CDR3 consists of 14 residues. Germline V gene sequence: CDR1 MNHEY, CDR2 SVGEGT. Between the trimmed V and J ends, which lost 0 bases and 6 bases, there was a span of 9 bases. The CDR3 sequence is CASSYSGPVNEQFF. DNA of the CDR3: TGTGCCAGCAGTTACTCGGGGCCGGTCAATGAGCAGTTCTTC.

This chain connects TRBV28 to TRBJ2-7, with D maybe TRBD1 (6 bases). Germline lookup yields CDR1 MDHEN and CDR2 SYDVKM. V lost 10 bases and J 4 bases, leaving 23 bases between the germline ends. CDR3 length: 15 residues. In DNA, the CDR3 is TGTGCCACAAGCTCTATCGGACAGTCTGGTTACGAGCAGTACTTC. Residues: CATSSIGQSGYEQYF.

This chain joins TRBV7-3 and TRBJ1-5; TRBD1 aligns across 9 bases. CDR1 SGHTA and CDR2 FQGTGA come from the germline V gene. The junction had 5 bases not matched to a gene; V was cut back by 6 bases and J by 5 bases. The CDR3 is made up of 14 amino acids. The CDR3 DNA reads TGTGCCAGCAGAACACAGGGGGCAGATCAGCCCCAGCATTTT. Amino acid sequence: CASRTQGADQPQHF.

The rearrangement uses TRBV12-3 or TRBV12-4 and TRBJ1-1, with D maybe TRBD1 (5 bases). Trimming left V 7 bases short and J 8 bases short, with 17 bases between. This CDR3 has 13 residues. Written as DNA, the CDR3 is TGTGCCAGCATCCGTGGGGGGGACCCCGAAGCTTTCTTT. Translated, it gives CASIRGGDPEAFF.

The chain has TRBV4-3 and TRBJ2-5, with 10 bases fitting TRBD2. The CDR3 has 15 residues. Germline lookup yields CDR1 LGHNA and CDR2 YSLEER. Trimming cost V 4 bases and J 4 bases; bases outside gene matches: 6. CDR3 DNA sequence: TGCGCCAGCAGCCCCACTAGCGGGACCTCAGAGACCCAGTACTTC. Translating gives CASSPTSGTSETQYF.

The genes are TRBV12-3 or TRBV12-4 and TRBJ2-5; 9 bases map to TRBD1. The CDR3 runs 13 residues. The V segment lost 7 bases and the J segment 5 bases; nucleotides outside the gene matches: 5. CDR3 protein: CASTTGGGETQYF. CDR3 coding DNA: TGTGCCAGCACGACAGGGGGTGGGGAGACCCAGTACTTC.

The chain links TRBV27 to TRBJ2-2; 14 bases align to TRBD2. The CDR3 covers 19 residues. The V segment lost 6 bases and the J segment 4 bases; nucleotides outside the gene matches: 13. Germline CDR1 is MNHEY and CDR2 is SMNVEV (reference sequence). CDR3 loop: CASRSPSGLAGDPTGELFF. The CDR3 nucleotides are TGTGCCAGCAGGTCCCCCTCGGGACTAGCGGGGGACCCCACCGGGGAGCTGTTTTTT.

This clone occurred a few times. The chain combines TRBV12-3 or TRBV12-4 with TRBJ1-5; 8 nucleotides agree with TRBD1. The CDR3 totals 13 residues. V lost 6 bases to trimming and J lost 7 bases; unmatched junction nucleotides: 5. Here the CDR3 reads CASSGQGSQPQHF. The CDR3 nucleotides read TGTGCCAGCAGCGGACAGGGCAGCCAGCCCCAGCATTTT.

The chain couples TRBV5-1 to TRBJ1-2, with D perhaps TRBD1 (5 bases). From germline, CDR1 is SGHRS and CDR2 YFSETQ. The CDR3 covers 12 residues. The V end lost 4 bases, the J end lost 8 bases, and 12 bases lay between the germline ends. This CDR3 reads CASSPGHNGYTF. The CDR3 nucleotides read TGCGCCAGCAGCCCAGGACATAACGGCTACACCTTC.

Written as DNA, the CDR3 is TGTGCCAGCAGCAAATTTCCGGGGGAGAGGACTGAAGCTTTCTTT. Its translation is CASSKFPGERTEAFF. The chain joins TRBV3-1 (or the pseudogene TRBV3-2) to TRBJ1-1; a weak D match, TRBD1 (5 bases). The CDR3 runs to 15 residues. The V end lost 5 bases, the J end lost 5 bases, and 18 bases lay between the germline ends. Germline V gene lookup returns CDR1 LGHDT and CDR2 YNNKEL (reference sequence).

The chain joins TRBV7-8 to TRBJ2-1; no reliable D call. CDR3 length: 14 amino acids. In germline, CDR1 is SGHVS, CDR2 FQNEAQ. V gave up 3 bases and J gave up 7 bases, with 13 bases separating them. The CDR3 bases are TGTGCCAGCAGCTTGAGCTTAGCTCAGAATGAGCAGTTCTTC. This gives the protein CASSLSLAQNEQFF.

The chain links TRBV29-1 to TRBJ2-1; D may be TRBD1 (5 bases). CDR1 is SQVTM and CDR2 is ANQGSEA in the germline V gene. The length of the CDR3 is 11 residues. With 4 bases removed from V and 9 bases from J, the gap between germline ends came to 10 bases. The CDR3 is CSVVVRAEQFF. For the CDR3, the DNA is TGCAGCGTTGTTGTCAGGGCTGAGCAGTTCTTC.

The CDR3 DNA sequence: TGTGCCAGTAGTCTCGAGCGGGGGAGCGAAGATACGCAGTATTTT. Translation gives CASSLERGSEDTQYF. The chain couples TRBV19 to TRBJ2-3, with 8 bases aligning to TRBD2. Germline-derived CDR1 and CDR2 are LNHDA and SQIVND (reference sequence). V gave up 5 bases and J gave up 5 bases; unmatched junction bases: 9. The CDR3 spans 15 residues.

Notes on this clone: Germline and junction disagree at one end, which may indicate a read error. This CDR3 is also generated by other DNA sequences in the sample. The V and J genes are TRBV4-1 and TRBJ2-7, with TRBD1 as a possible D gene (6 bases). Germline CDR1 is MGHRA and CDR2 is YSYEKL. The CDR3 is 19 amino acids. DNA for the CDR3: TGCGCCAGCAGTCAAGATAGGAAAACAGGGATTACAGGAACCTACGAGCAGTACTTC. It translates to CASSQDRKTGITGTYEQYF.

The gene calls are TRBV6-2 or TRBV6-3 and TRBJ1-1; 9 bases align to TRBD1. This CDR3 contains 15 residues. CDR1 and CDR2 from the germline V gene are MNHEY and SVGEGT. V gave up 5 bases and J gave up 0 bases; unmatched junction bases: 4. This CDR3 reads CASSGDRGVNTEAFF. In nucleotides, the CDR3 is TGTGCCAGCAGTGGAGACAGGGGGGTGAACACTGAAGCTTTCTTT.

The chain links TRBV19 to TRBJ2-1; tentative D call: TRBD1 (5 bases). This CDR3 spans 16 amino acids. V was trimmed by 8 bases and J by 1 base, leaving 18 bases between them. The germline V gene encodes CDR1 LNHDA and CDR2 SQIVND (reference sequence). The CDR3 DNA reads TGTGCCAGTCGGACCGACGGACAAGTGTCCTACAATGAGCAGTTCTTC. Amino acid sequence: CASRTDGQVSYNEQFF.

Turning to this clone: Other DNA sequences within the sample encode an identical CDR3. CDR3 sequence: CASSQAGGGPYEQYF. DNA for the CDR3: TGTGCCAGCAGCCAAGCCGGGGGAGGACCCTACGAGCAGTACTTC. This chain links TRBV3-1 (or the pseudogene TRBV3-2) with TRBJ2-7; a weak D match, TRBD2 (6 bases). This CDR3 is built from 15 residues. Germline assignment: CDR1 LGHDT and CDR2 YNNKEL (reference sequence). Deletions cut 1 base from V and 2 bases from J, with 12 bases between.

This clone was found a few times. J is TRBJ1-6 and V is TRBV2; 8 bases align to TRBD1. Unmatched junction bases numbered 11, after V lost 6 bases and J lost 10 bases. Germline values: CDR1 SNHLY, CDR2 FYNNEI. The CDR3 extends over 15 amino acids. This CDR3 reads CASSYRTGKESPLHF. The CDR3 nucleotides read TGTGCCAGCAGCTACCGGACAGGGAAGGAATCACCCCTCCACTTT.

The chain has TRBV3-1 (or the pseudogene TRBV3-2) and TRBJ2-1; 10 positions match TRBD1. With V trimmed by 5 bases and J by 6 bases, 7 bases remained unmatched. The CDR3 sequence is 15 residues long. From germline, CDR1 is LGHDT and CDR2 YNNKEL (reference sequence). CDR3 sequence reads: CASSARDRGFNEQFF. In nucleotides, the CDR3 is TGTGCCAGCAGCGCCCGGGACAGGGGTTTCAATGAGCAGTTCTTC.

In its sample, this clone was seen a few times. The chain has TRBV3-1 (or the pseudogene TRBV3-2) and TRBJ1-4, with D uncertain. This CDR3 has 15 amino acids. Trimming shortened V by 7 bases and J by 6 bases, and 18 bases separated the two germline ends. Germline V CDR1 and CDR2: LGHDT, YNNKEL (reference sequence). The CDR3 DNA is TGTGCCAGCACCGCAGTCGTCGGGAGATATGAAAAACTGTTTTTT. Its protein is CASTAVVGRYEKLFF.

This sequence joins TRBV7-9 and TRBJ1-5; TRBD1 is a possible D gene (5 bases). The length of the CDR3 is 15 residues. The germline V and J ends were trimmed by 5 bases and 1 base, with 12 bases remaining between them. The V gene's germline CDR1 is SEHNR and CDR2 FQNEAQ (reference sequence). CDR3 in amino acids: CASSGPGLSNQPQHF. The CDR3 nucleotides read TGTGCCAGCAGCGGACCAGGGTTAAGCAATCAGCCCCAGCATTTT.